The 3 T cell receptor beta chains in this list originate from one sample, sequenced in a study of OX40 agonist ivuxolimab in advanced cancers. The method was immunoSEQ multiplex PCR; TCRdb's version includes in-frame clones alone and lacks a portion of them. Of over 85,000 clones in the sample, approximately 83% were seen once. Sequenced material: CD4+ or CD8+ T cells sorted from blood, taken in a trial of the OX40 agonist ivuxolimab. These receptors were collected from an adult with an advanced solid tumor such as melanoma, head and neck, liver or kidney cancer.

This clone was seen ten or more times. V and J are TRBV6-5 and TRBJ1-5; tentative D call: TRBD1 (6 bases). Germline CDR1 and CDR2: MNHEY and SVGAGI. V lost 2 bases and J 2 bases, leaving 10 bases between the germline ends. The length of the CDR3 is 15 residues. CDR3 loop: CASSYGGGGNQPQHF. The DNA of the CDR3 is TGTGCCAGCAGTTACGGGGGCGGGGGCAATCAGCCCCAGCATTTT.

The gene calls are TRBV7-9 and TRBJ1-2, with D uncertain. Germline loops: CDR1 SEHNR, CDR2 FQNEAQ (reference sequence). The CDR3 is 13 residues long. Between the trimmed V and J ends, which lost 4 bases and 8 bases, there was a span of 14 bases. CDR3 sequence (DNA): TGTGCCAGCAGCTACGTTAGTGGGCTGGGCTACACCTTC. It yields the protein CASSYVSGLGYTF.

In nucleotides, the CDR3 is TGTGCCAGCAGTTACTTTGCGGGGGGCCAAACTGAAGCTTTCTTT. It codes for CASSYFAGGQTEAFF. The chain combines TRBV6-5 with TRBJ1-1; the D gene is possibly TRBD1 (6 bases). CDR1 is MNHEY and CDR2 is SVGAGI in the germline V gene. The V end was cut by 1 base, the J end by 5 bases, with 14 bases between. CDR3 size: 15 residues.